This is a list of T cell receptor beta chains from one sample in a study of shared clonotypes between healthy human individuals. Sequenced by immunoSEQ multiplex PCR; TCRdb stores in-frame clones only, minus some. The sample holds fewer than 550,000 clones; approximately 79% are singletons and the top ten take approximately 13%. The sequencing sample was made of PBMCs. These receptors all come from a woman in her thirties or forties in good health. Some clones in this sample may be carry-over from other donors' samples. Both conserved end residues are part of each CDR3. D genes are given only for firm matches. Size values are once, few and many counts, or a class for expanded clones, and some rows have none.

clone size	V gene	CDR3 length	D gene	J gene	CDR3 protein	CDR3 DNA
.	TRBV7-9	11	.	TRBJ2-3	CASSLADTQYF	TGTGCCAGCAGCTTAGCAGATACGCAGTATTTT
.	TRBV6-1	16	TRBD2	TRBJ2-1	CASSELAGGDYNEQFF	TGTGCCAGCAGTGAATTAGCGGGAGGGGATTACAATGAGCAGTTCTTC
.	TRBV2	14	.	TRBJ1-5	CASSEAGGNQPQHF	TGTGCCAGCAGCGAGGCGGGTGGCAATCAGCCCCAGCATTTT
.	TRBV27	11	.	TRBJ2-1	CASPGFHEQFF	TGTGCCAGCCCCGGTTTCCATGAGCAGTTCTTC
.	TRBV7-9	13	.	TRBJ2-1	CASSLNFYNEQFF	TGTGCCAGCAGCTTGAACTTTTACAATGAGCAGTTCTTC
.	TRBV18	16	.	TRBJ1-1	CASSPSSTEMNTEAFF	TGTGCCAGCTCACCATCATCAACGGAGATGAACACTGAAGCTTTCTTT
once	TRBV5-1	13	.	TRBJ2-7	CASSRLGGYEQYF	TGCGCCAGCAGCAGACTAGGGGGATACGAGCAGTACTTC
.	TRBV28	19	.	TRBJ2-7	CASRSLNFRVRTRAYEQYF	TGTGCCAGCAGGTCCCTCAACTTCAGGGTTAGAACAAGGGCTTACGAGCAGTACTTC
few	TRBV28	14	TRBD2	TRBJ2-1	CASIKGLAGNEQFF	TGTGCCAGCATTAAGGGGCTAGCGGGAAATGAGCAGTTCTTC
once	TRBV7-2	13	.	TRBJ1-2	CASSPSRLLGYTF	TGTGCCAGCAGCCCCTCCCGCCTACTTGGCTACACCTTC
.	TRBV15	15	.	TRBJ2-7	CATSRGDPSGSEQYF	TGTGCCACCAGCAGAGGAGACCCTTCCGGGAGCGAGCAGTACTTC
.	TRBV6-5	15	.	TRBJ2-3	CASSWEQAPTDTQYF	TGTGCCAGCAGTTGGGAGCAGGCCCCCACAGATACGCAGTATTTT
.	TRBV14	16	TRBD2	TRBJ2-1	CASSPRVGGRDNEQFF	TGTGCCAGCAGCCCCCGGGTGGGAGGGCGGGACAATGAGCAGTTCTTC
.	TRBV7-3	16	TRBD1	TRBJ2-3	CASSLRTGLGTDTQYF	TGTGCCAGCAGCTTAAGGACAGGTCTTGGCACAGATACGCAGTATTTT
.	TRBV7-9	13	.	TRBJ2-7	CASTIRQYYEQYF	TGTGCCAGCACCATCCGACAATACTACGAGCAGTACTTC
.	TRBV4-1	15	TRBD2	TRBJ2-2	CASSQLGLGAGELFF	TGCGCCAGCAGCCAACTCGGACTAGGAGCCGGGGAGCTGTTTTTT
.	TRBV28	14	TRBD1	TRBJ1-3	CASSLGTGGNTIYF	TGTGCCAGCAGTTTGGGGACAGGGGGAAACACCATATATTTT
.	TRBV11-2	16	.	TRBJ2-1	CASSLRAGDGYNEQFF	TGTGCCAGCAGCTTAAGGGCCGGGGACGGTTACAATGAGCAGTTCTTC
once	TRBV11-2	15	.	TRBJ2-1	CASSLDRARGNEQFF	TGTGCCAGCAGCTTAGACAGGGCGCGGGGTAATGAGCAGTTCTTC
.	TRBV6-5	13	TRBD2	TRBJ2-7	CASRASGTYEQYF	TGTGCCAGCAGGGCTAGCGGAACCTACGAGCAGTACTTC
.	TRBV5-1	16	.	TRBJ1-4	CASSFLPEATNEKLFF	TGCGCCAGCAGCTTTCTACCGGAGGCAACTAATGAAAAACTGTTTTTT
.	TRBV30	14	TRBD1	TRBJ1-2	CAWNRDRGRNGYTF	TGTGCCTGGAACCGGGACAGGGGGCGAAACGGCTACACCTTC
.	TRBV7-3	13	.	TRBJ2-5	CASSRGVGETQYF	TGTGCCAGCTCGAGAGGGGTGGGGGAGACCCAGTACTTC
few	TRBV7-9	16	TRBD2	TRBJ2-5	CASSLGTSGRSETQYF	TGTGCCAGCAGCTTAGGGACTAGCGGGAGGTCAGAGACCCAGTACTTC
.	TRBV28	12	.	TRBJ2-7	CASSLIGDEQYF	TGTGCCAGCAGTTTAATCGGGGACGAGCAGTACTTC
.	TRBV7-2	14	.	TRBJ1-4	CASSPARGNEKLFF	TGTGCCAGCAGCCCCGCTAGGGGAAATGAAAAACTGTTTTTT
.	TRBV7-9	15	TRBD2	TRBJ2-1	CASSRPAGAYDEQFF	TGTGCCAGCTCACGACCGGCGGGAGCGTATGATGAGCAGTTCTTC
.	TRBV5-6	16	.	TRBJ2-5	CASRHWRWTNQETQYF	TGTGCCAGCAGACATTGGCGGTGGACAAATCAAGAGACCCAGTACTTC
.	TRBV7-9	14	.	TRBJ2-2	CASSLGPFTGELFF	TGTGCCAGCAGCCTCGGACCCTTCACCGGGGAGCTGTTTTTT
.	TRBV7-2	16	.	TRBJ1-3	CASSAISPFSGNTIYF	TGTGCCAGCAGCGCAATTAGTCCGTTTTCTGGAAACACCATATATTTT
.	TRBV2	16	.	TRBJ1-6	CASSGSLGLYNSPLHF	TGTGCCAGCAGTGGTTCGTTAGGTCTCTATAATTCACCCCTCCACTTT
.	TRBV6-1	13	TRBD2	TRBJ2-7	CASPGTSAYEQYF	TGTGCCAGCCCCGGGACTAGCGCCTACGAGCAGTACTTC
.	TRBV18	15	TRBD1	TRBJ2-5	CASSPQTGAQETQYF	TGTGCCAGCTCACCCCAGACAGGGGCTCAAGAGACCCAGTACTTC
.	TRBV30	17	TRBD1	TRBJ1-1	CAWTPLGQARMNTEAFF	TGTGCCTGGACCCCCTTGGGACAGGCGAGAATGAACACTGAAGCTTTCTTT
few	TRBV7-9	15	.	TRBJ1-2	CASSWASGFNYGYTF	TGTGCCAGCAGCTGGGCATCGGGCTTTAACTATGGCTACACCTTC
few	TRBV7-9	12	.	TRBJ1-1	CASSPEDTEAFF	TGTGCCAGCAGTCCCGAGGACACTGAAGCTTTCTTT
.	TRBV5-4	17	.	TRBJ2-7	CASSQDPTGWDSYEQYF	TGTGCCAGCAGCCAAGATCCTACAGGATGGGACTCCTACGAGCAGTACTTC